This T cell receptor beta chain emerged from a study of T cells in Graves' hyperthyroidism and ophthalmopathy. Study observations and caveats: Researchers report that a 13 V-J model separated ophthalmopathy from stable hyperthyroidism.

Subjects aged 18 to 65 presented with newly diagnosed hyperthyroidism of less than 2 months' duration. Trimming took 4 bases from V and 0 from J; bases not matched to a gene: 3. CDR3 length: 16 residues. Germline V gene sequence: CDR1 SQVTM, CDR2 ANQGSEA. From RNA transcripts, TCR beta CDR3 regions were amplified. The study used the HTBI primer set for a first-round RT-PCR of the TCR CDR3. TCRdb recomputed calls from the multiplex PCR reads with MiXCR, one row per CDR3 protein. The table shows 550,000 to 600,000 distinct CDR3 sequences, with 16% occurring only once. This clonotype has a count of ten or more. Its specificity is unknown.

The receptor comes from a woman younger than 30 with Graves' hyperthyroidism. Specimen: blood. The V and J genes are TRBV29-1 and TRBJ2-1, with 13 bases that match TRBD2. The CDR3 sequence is CSVVGLAGSSYNEQFF. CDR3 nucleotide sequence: TGCAGCGTTGTGGGACTAGCGGGGAGCTCCTACAATGAGCAGTTCTTC.